This T cell receptor beta chain was found in a study of T cells expressing NK-cell markers. Study summary: The TCR beta repertoires were obtained from sorted CD3+CD56+NKG2C+, CD3+CD56+NKG2C- and CD3+CD56-NKG2C+ T cells. There were seven HCMV-seropositive donors and one seronegative donor among the eight sequenced. Study-level results: No clear determination of HCMV specificity was made for expanded NKG2C+ T cell clones.

This CDR3 spans 13 amino acids. Per germline, CDR1 LNHNV and CDR2 YYDKDF (reference sequence). Regarding this clonotype: Its matching antigen is unknown.

TCRdb re-called the 5' RACE reads, yielding one record per CDR3 amino acid sequence without DNA. This listing includes 300,000 to 500,000 distinct CDR3 sequences. Material for sequencing was blood T cells: a sorted CD56 or NKG2C T cell subset, CD4+ or CD8+ T cells, or bulk PBMC T cells (not recorded which). The sequence was collected from a woman in her forties or fifties in good health. The chain couples TRBV15 to TRBJ2-5; TCRdb selects TRBD1, and the lack of DNA leaves this call unchecked. This CDR3 reads CATSLRDRETQYF.